This T cell receptor (beta chain) comes out of a study of T cells after yellow fever vaccination. TCRdb re-derived calls from the 5' RACE reads in MiXCR, one entry per CDR3 protein. The repertoire holds 110,000 or so distinct CDR3 sequences, 5.5% to 8% seen once, with over 2.5% in the top ten. This clonotype was recorded many times. V was clipped by 10 bases and J by 6 bases; unmatched bases: 13. Germline values: CDR1 SGHRS, CDR2 YFSETQ. This CDR3 comprises 15 residues. The chain employs TRBV5-1 and TRBJ2-2, with 9 nucleotides matching TRBD1. This sample comprised CD4+ T cells sorted from PBMCs, obtained about 49 days after the first yellow fever vaccination. The TCR was taken from a man aged 18 to 29 who received the YFV17D yellow fever vaccine. CDR3 nucleotide sequence: TGCGCCTGTAAACAGGGGGCGCAGGTGGCCGGGGAGCTGTTTTTT. As protein: CACKQGAQVAGELFF. The full variable domain, completed using reference TRBV5-1 and TRBJ2-2, is KAGVTQTPRYLIKTRGQQVTLSCSPISGHRSVSWYQQTPGQGLQFLFEYFSETQRNKGNFPGRFSGRQFSNSRSEMNVSTLELGDSALYLCACKQGAQVAGELFFGEGSRLTVL.